The 5 T cell receptor beta chains listed next were all sequenced from one sample in a study of cytomegalovirus exposure and HLA in healthy donors. Primers: 60 Vbeta forward and 13 Jbeta reverse. Assay: immunoSEQ multiplex PCR; the TCRdb copy retains only in-frame clones and omits some. The sample records 200,000 to 300,000 clones, roughly 86% being singletons. Sequenced input: PBMCs. All receptors come from a woman in her thirties or forties in good health and CMV-seropositive.

This chain connects TRBV6-6 to TRBJ2-1; D unresolved. The V and J ends lost 8 bases and 10 bases respectively, with 21 bases between them. Per the germline V gene, CDR1 is MNHNY and CDR2 is SVGAGI (reference sequence). This CDR3 comprises 14 residues. Here the CDR3 reads CASLSTERTREQFF. CDR3 sequence (DNA): TGTGCCAGCCTTAGTACGGAGCGCACACGGGAGCAGTTCTTC.

The chain recombines TRBV28 with TRBJ1-4; 8 bases agree with TRBD1. CDR1 is MDHEN, CDR2 SYDVKM, per germline. Germline trimming cut 7 bases from V and 4 bases from J; bases unmatched to any gene: 8. This CDR3 has 15 amino acids. CDR3 DNA sequence: TGTGCCAGCAATCCCACAGGGGGACTTAATGAAAAACTGTTTTTT. Protein product: CASNPTGGLNEKLFF.

The chain is built from TRBV6-6 and TRBJ1-3, with unresolved D. V was shortened by 2 bases and J by 0 bases, with 8 bases between the two germline ends. CDR1 is MNHNY, CDR2 SVGAGI, per germline (reference sequence). The CDR3 totals 15 residues. The CDR3 is CASSYGGLSGNTIYF. The CDR3, as DNA: TGTGCCAGCAGTTACGGCGGCCTCTCTGGAAACACCATATATTTT.

The chain has TRBV19 and TRBJ2-2; possibly TRBD2 for D (7 bases). Deletions cut 3 bases from V and 0 bases from J, with 14 bases between. The CDR3 extends over 17 amino acids. CDR1 and CDR2 (germline): LNHDA, SQIVND (reference sequence). The CDR3 here is CASSIRGGYTNTGELFF. Written as DNA, the CDR3 is TGTGCCAGTAGTATCAGGGGAGGGTACACGAACACCGGGGAGCTGTTTTTT. Based on the CDR3 plus reference TRBV19 and TRBJ2-2, the full variable domain is DGGITQSPKYLFRKEGQNVTLSCEQNLNHDAMYWYRQDPGQGLRLIYYSQIVNDFQKGDIAEGYSVSREKKESFPLTVTSAQKNPTAFYLCASSIRGGYTNTGELFFGEGSRLTVL.

The chain has TRBV7-2 and TRBJ2-1; TRBD2 matches 11 bases. The CDR3 is 17 amino acids. The J segment lost 6 bases and the V segment lost 1 base, leaving 8 bases of the junction unmatched. The germline V gene encodes CDR1 SGHTA and CDR2 FQGNSA. The CDR3 DNA reads as TGTGCCAGCAGCTTAGAGGGGCTAGCGGGAGGCTCCAATGAGCAGTTCTTC. Protein product: CASSLEGLAGGSNEQFF.